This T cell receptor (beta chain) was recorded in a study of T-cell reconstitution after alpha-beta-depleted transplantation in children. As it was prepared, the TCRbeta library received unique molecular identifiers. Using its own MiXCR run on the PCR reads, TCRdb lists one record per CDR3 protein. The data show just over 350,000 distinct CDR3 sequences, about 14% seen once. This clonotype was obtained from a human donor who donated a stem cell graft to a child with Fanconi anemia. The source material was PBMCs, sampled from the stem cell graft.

The CDR3: CASSFHSGDWQETQYF. The CDR3 coding sequence is TGTGCCAGCAGCTTCCACAGCGGGGACTGGCAAGAGACCCAGTACTTC. This chain uses TRBV7-2 with TRBJ2-5, with 7 nucleotides matching TRBD2. Per germline, CDR1 SGHTA and CDR2 FQGNSA. CDR3 length: 16 residues. With V trimmed by 3 bases and J by 2 bases, 9 bases remained unmatched.